The rows below give T cell receptor beta chains drawn from one sample of a study of blood T cell repertoires in COVID-19. The table came from immunoSEQ multiplex PCR; TCRdb's copy has only in-frame clones and leaves some out. The sample records hundreds of thousands of clones, roughly 84% being singletons. Sequencing was done on a sample of peripheral blood. The receptor set was obtained from a woman aged 80 or over with active or convalescent COVID-19. Both conserved end residues are part of each CDR3. D genes are given only for firm matches.

D gene	V gene	J gene	CDR3 protein
TRBD2	TRBV5-1	TRBJ2-7	CASSQTSGTYEQYF
TRBD1	TRBV30	TRBJ1-4	CAWSIRDRGRRTNEKLFF
NA	TRBV15	TRBJ2-1	CATSRDRAGKFF
TRBD2	TRBV7-2	TRBJ2-1	CASSPRVGGDNEQFF
TRBD1	TRBV5-1	TRBJ1-4	CASSLIGTGDEKLFF
TRBD1	TRBV28	TRBJ2-7	CASSLGQAFNEQYF
NA	TRBV21-1	TRBJ1-4	CASSIRRNEKLFF
TRBD1	TRBV28	TRBJ2-2	CASSLGDRVPGELFF
TRBD1	TRBV6-1	TRBJ1-1	CASSSPGTGNTEAFF
NA	TRBV3-1/TRBV3-2	TRBJ1-3	CASSQVPAGSGNTIYF
NA	TRBV5-1	TRBJ1-5	CASRGGNQPQHF
NA	TRBV6-5	TRBJ2-7	CASSSRQDYEQYF
NA	TRBV11-3	TRBJ2-7	CASSLGPPGEQYF
NA	TRBV10-3	TRBJ2-6	CAISDPTPGSGANVLTF
NA	TRBV6-5	TRBJ2-6	CASTGSLSGANVLTF
TRBD1	TRBV6-5	TRBJ2-7	CASSYRDRGTYEQYF
TRBD1	TRBV5-4	TRBJ1-4	CASSLTGGAEKLFF
TRBD2	TRBV9	TRBJ2-5	CASSPGGNQETQYF
NA	TRBV6-6	TRBJ2-7	CASRPRSYEQYF
NA	TRBV20-1	TRBJ2-1	CSAIANEQFF
NA	TRBV7-2	TRBJ2-5	CASSRTGIQETQYF
NA	TRBV6-6	TRBJ2-6	CASSYSGAGANVLTF
TRBD2	TRBV6-4	TRBJ2-1	CASTCLPNGTSGENEQFF
NA	TRBV18	TRBJ1-4	CASSPVRGGNEKLFF
TRBD1	TRBV5-5	TRBJ1-1	CASSWTTGTTEAFF
NA	TRBV5-1	TRBJ2-3	CASSFGQQFTDTQYF
TRBD1	TRBV29-1	TRBJ2-7	CSAMTGGEQYF
TRBD1	TRBV6-2/TRBV6-3	TRBJ1-1	CASSYSTGGGTEAFF
NA	TRBV7-9	TRBJ2-1	CASSPPQRGGAGEQFF
TRBD1	TRBV27	TRBJ1-6	CASRTGPRAPLHF
TRBD1	TRBV19	TRBJ1-5	CASSKGQGWAQPQHF
NA	TRBV28	TRBJ1-1	CASSWGQTRGTEAFF
NA	TRBV7-2	TRBJ2-5	CASSPSRETQYF
NA	TRBV6-5	TRBJ1-1	CASRFRGATEAFF
NA	TRBV4-1	TRBJ1-4	CASSPRGGVTNEKLFF
TRBD1	TRBV27	TRBJ2-5	CASSPGWGVRQGQETQYF
NA	TRBV3-1/TRBV3-2	TRBJ1-4	CASTGYNEKLFF
NA	TRBV28	TRBJ1-2	CASSRGQHYGYTF
TRBD2	TRBV13	TRBJ2-3	CASSPRLAGDTQYF
NA	TRBV2	TRBJ1-1	CASSEGRGNTEAFF
NA	TRBV7-2	TRBJ2-7	CASKGETYEQYF
TRBD1	TRBV30	TRBJ1-2	CAWSSKGATIHTF
NA	TRBV6-5	TRBJ2-5	CASRMDSRGSETQYF
TRBD2	TRBV28	TRBJ2-7	CASSSLGGGHPITYEQYF
TRBD2	TRBV7-2	TRBJ2-3	CASSARPLAGGPYF
NA	TRBV18	TRBJ1-1	CASSPVRQNTEAFF
NA	TRBV19	TRBJ2-2	CASSGGGTDTGELFF
TRBD2	TRBV18	TRBJ2-3	CASSPASGSTDTQYF
TRBD1	TRBV7-2	TRBJ2-7	CASSLVWQGAREQYF
NA	TRBV4-2	TRBJ1-6	CASSQGNEVYSSPLHF